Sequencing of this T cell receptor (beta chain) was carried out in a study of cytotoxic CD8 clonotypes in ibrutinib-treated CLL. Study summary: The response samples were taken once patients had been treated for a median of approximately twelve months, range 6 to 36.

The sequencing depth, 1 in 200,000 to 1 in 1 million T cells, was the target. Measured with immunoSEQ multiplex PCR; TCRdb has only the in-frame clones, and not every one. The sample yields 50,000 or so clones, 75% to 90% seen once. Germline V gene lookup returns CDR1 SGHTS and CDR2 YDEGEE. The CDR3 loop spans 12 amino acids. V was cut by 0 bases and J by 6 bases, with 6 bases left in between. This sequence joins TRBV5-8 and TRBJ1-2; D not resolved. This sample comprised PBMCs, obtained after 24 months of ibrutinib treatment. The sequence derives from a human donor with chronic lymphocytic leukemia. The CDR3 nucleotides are TGTGCCAGCAGCTTGGCGGGGAATGGCTACACCTTC. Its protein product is CASSLAGNGYTF.